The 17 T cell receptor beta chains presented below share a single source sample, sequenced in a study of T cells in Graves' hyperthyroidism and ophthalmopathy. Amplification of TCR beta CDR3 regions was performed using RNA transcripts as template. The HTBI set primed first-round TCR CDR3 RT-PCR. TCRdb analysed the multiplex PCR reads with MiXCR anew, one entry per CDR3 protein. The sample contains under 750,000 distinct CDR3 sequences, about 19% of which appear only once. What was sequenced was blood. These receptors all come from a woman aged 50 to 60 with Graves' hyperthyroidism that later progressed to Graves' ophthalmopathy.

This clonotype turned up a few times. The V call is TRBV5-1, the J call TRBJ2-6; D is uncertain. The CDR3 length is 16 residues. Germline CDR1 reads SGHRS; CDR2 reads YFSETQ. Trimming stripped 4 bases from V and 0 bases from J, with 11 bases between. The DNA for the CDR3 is TGCGCCAGCAGCCCCGCCGGTGTCTCTGGGGCCAACGTCCTGACTTTC. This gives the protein CASSPAGVSGANVLTF.

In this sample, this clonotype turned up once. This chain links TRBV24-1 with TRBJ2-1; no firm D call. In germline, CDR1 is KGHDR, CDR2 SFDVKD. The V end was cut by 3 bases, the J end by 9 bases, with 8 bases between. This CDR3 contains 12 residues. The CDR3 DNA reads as TGTGCCACCAGTGATGAATTGGGTGAGCAGTTCTTC. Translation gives CATSDELGEQFF.

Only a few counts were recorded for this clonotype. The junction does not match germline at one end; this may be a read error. The CDR3 sequence is CSARAGTVNEKLFF. CDR3 nucleotides: TGCAGTGCCAGAGCGGGGACAGTGAATGAAAAACTGTTTTTT. V usage is TRBV20-1 and J usage is TRBJ1-4, with 7 bases lining up with TRBD1. The length of the CDR3 is 14 residues. Germline CDR1 and CDR2: DFQATT and SNEGSKA (reference sequence).

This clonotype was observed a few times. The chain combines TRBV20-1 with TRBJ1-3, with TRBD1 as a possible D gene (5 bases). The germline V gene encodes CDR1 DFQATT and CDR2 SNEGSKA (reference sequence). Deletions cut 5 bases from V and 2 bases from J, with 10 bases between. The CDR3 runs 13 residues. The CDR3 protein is CSAGGSTGNTIYF. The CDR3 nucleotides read TGCAGTGCTGGGGGGTCCACTGGAAACACCATATATTTT.

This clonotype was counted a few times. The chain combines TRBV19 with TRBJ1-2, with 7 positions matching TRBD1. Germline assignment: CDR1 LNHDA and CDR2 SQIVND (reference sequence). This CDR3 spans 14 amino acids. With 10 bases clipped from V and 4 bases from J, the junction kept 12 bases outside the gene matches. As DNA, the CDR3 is TGTGCCACCAGCCAGGGGGACAGCACCTATGGCTACACCTTC. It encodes CATSQGDSTYGYTF.

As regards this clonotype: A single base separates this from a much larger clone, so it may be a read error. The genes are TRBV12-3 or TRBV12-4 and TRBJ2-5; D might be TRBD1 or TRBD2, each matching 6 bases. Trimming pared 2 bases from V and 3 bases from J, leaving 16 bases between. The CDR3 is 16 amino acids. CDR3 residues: CASSLLDRRGEETQYF. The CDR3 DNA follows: TGTGCCAGCAGTTTACTCGACAGGAGGGGTGAAGAGACCCAGTACTTC.

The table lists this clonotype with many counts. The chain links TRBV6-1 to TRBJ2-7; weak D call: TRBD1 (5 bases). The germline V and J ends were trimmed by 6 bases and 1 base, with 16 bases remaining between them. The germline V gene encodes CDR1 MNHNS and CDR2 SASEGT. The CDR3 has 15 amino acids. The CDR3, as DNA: TGTGCCAGCAGCCAGGGCCGCCCCGGATCCTACGAGCAGTACTTC. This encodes CASSQGRPGSYEQYF.

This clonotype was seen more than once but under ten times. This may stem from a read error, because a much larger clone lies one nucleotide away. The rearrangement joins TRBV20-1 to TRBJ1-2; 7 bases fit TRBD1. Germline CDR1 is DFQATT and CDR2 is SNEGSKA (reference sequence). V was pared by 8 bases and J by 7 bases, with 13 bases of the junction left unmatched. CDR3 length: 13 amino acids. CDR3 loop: CSFNTGAQSGYTF. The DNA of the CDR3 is TGCAGTTTCAATACAGGGGCCCAGAGTGGCTACACCTTC.

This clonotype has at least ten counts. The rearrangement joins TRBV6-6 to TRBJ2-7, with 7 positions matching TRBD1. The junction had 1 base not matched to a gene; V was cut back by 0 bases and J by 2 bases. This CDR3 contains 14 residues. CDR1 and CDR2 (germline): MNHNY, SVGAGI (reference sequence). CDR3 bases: TGTGCCAGCAGTTACTCGGACAGGACCTACGAGCAGTACTTC. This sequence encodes CASSYSDRTYEQYF.

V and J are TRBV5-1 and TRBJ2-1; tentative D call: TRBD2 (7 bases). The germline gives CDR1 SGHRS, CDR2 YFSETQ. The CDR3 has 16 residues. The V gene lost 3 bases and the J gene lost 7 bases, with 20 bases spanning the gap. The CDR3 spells CASSYWKGGGSNEQFF. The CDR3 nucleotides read TGCGCCAGCAGCTACTGGAAGGGGGGGGGCTCGAATGAGCAGTTCTTC.

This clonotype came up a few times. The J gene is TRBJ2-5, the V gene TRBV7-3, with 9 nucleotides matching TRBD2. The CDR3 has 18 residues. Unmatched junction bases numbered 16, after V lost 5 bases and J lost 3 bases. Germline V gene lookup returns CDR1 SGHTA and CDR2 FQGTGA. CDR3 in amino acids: CASSPVAGAKTGEETQYF. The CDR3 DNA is TGTGCCAGCAGCCCTGTAGCGGGGGCAAAAACAGGAGAAGAGACCCAGTACTTC.

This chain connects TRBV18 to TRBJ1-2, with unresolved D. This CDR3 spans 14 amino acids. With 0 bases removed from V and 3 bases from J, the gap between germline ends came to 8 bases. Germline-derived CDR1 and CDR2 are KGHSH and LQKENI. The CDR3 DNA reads TGTGCCAGCTCACCACCACCGGGAGACTATGGCTACACCTTC. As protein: CASSPPPGDYGYTF.

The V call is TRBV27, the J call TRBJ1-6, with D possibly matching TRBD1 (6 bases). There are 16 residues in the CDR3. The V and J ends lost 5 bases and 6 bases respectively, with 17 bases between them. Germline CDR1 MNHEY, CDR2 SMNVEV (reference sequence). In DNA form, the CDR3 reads TGTGCCAGCAGTGAGAGACAGGTGAATCGTAATTCACCCCTCCACTTT. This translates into CASSERQVNRNSPLHF.

CDR3 DNA sequence: TGTGCCAGCACCGGGCAGGGGGCTAATCAGCCCCAGCATTTT. This codes for CASTGQGANQPQHF. This chain links TRBV5-5 with TRBJ1-5; TRBD1 matches 8 bases. With 6 bases clipped from V and 4 bases from J, the junction kept 6 bases outside the gene matches. The CDR3 totals 14 residues. Germline V gives CDR1 SGHKS, CDR2 YYEKEE (reference sequence).

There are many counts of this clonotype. CDR3 bases: TGTGCCAGCAGTCAGGGACAGGGAGTAGGCATGAACACTGAAGCTTTCTTT. This encodes CASSQGQGVGMNTEAFF. The chain recombines TRBV6-1 with TRBJ1-1; 9 nucleotides agree with TRBD1. CDR1 is MNHNS, CDR2 SASEGT, per germline. This CDR3 is built from 17 residues. V gave up 5 bases and J gave up 0 bases; unmatched junction bases: 10.

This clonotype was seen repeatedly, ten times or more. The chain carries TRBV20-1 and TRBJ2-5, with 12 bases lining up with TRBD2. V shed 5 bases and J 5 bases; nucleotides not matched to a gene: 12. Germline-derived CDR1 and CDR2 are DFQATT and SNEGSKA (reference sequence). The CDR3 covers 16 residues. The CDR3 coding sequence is TGCAGTGCTGTGGAGACTAGCGGGGGCCCCGGGGAGACCCAGTACTTC. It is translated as CSAVETSGGPGETQYF.

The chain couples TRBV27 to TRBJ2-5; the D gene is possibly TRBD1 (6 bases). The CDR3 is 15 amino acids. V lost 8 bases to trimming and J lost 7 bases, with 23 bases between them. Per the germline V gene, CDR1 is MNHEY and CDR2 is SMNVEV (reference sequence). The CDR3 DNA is TGTGCCAGCGGGAGATCAGGGGCTCCTGTAGGGACCCAGTACTTC. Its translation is CASGRSGAPVGTQYF.